Listed here are 22 T cell receptor beta chains from one sample, sequenced in a study of identical twins. TCRdb recomputed calls from the 5' RACE reads with MiXCR, one row per CDR3 protein. The sample holds about 260,000 distinct CDR3 sequences, roughly 7% seen once. In addition, the sample was reused for a study of yellow fever vaccine responses in identical twins.

Sequencing input: memory (CD45RO+) T cells sorted from blood. Receptors were obtained from a woman between 18 and 30 years old in good health.

This clonotype was seen only a few times. The genes are TRBV21-1 and TRBJ2-7; TRBD1 was called by the table and not checked on the DNA. TRBV21-1 is described as a pseudogene. CDR3 size: 17 residues. The DNA for the CDR3 is TGTGCCAGCAGCAATCCCCGCCGGGACAGGAGCTCCTACGAGCAGTACGTC. Residues: CASSNPRRDRSSYEQYV.

This clonotype was found many times. The V and J genes are TRBV12-3 or TRBV12-4 and TRBJ2-1; D is ambiguous. This CDR3 is 12 amino acids long. V was pared by 5 bases and J by 8 bases, with 10 bases between. Here the CDR3 DNA reads TGTGCCAGCAGTCTGAACGGAGATGAGCAGTTCTTC. It specifies CASSLNGDEQFF.

As DNA, the CDR3 is TGCAGTGTCGAACCGGGGACCGCTAATGAAAAACTGTTTTTT. Its translation: CSVEPGTANEKLFF. The V call is TRBV20-1, the J call TRBJ1-4, with D possibly matching TRBD1 (5 bases). V was trimmed by 7 bases and J by 3 bases, leaving 15 bases between them. Germline lookup yields CDR1 DFQATT and CDR2 SNEGSKA (reference sequence). This CDR3 has 14 amino acids.

This rearrangement joins TRBV20-1 to TRBJ2-1, with 8 bases aligning to TRBD2. Per the germline V gene, CDR1 is DFQATT and CDR2 is SNEGSKA (reference sequence). Germline trimming cut 1 base from V and 8 bases from J; bases unmatched to any gene: 1. The CDR3 has 12 residues. The CDR3 DNA reads TGCAGTGCTAGAGTCGGGAGGGATGAGCAGTTCTTC. Translated, it gives CSARVGRDEQFF.

The sample holds one count of this clonotype. A clone one base away is much larger, so this may be a read error. The genes are TRBV7-6 and TRBJ2-3; TRBD1 or TRBD2 may be the D gene (5 bases each). This CDR3 has 16 amino acids. V dropped 8 bases and J dropped 2 bases, with 20 bases sitting between them. Germline V lookup: CDR1 SGHVS, CDR2 FNYEAQ. Here the CDR3 reads CASCYPGPTSTDTQYF. Written as DNA, the CDR3 is TGTGCCAGCTGCTATCCGGGACCAACCTCCACAGATACGCAGTATTTT.

This clonotype turned up a few times. The chain couples TRBV6-5 to TRBJ1-3; D gene uncertain. This CDR3 has 15 amino acids. With 0 bases removed from V and 1 base from J, the gap between germline ends came to 7 bases. Germline assignment: CDR1 MNHEY and CDR2 SVGAGI. The CDR3 DNA sequence: TGTGCCAGCAGTTACTCGAGGCAGTCTGGAAACACCATATATTTT. This sequence encodes CASSYSRQSGNTIYF.

V and J are TRBV7-9 and TRBJ2-7; the D gene is possibly TRBD2 (6 bases). CDR1 and CDR2 (germline): SEHNR, FQNEAQ (reference sequence). The CDR3 has 13 amino acids. With 6 bases removed from V and 3 bases from J, the gap between germline ends came to 12 bases. The DNA of the CDR3 is TGTGCCAGCAGGGGGGGACCGGACTACGAGCAGTACTTC. Translation: CASRGGPDYEQYF. Full variable domain (remainder filled in from reference TRBV7-9 and TRBJ2-7): DTGVSQNPRHKITKRGQNVTFRCDPISEHNRLYWYRQTLGQGPEFLTYFQNEAQLEKSRLLSDRFSAERPKGSFSTLEIQRTEQGDSAMYLCASRGGPDYEQYFGPGTRLTVT.

The rearrangement joins TRBV29-1 to TRBJ2-7; TRBD2 matches 7 bases. This CDR3 spans 14 amino acids. The V gene's germline CDR1 is SQVTM and CDR2 ANQGSEA. J gave up 3 bases and V 4 bases, and 9 bases lay outside the gene matches. The CDR3 spells CSVVVGREVYEQYF. DNA for the CDR3: TGCAGCGTTGTGGTTGGGAGGGAGGTCTACGAGCAGTACTTC.

This clonotype turned up a few times. The chain has TRBV4-2 and TRBJ2-5; TRBD2 matches 8 bases. Germline lookup yields CDR1 LGHNA and CDR2 YNFKEQ. The CDR3 consists of 15 residues. V trimming: 6 bases; J trimming: 1 base; junction bases outside the gene matches: 7. CDR3 region: CASSPGGPFQETQYF. CDR3 sequence (DNA): TGTGCCAGCAGTCCGGGGGGGCCATTCCAAGAGACCCAGTACTTC.

This clonotype was found a few times. This sequence joins TRBV3-1 and TRBJ2-1; D is possibly TRBD1 or TRBD2 (5 bases each). CDR3 length: 15 residues. V dropped 5 bases and J dropped 7 bases, with 18 bases sitting between them. CDR1 is LGHDT, CDR2 YNNKEL, per germline (reference sequence). In DNA form, the CDR3 reads TGTGCCAGCAGCGTTGGGGACGCGGTGGGAAATGAGCAGTTCTTC. This codes for CASSVGDAVGNEQFF.

This clonotype was picked up a small number of times. V usage is TRBV12-3 or TRBV12-4 and J usage is TRBJ1-1; D remains unclear. This CDR3 has 14 residues. V was clipped by 3 bases and J by 0 bases, with 8 bases between them. CDR3 loop: CASSFGLMNTEAFF. The CDR3 region has the DNA TGTGCCAGCAGTTTCGGTTTAATGAACACTGAAGCTTTCTTT.

This chain uses TRBV11-2 with TRBJ2-3; D is ambiguous. Per germline, CDR1 SGHAT and CDR2 FQNNGV. The length of the CDR3 is 12 residues. V shed 5 bases and J shed 4 bases, with 7 bases lying between them. The CDR3 DNA is TGTGCCAGCAGCGCCGTATCAGATACGCAGTATTTT. Translating gives CASSAVSDTQYF.

The genes are TRBV3-1 and TRBJ2-5; 10 nucleotides match TRBD2. This CDR3 region has 17 residues. From germline, CDR1 is LGHDT and CDR2 YNNKEL (reference sequence). V shed 4 bases, J shed 6 bases, and the junction held 14 bases outside the gene matches. The CDR3 protein is CASSPQSGGAAVKTQYF. The CDR3 nucleotides read TGTGCCAGCAGCCCCCAAAGCGGGGGGGCTGCGGTAAAGACCCAGTACTTC.

This clonotype appeared many times. The V gene is TRBV11-2, the J gene TRBJ2-5; the D gene is possibly TRBD1 (6 bases). Trimming cost V 6 bases and J 5 bases, with 10 bases left between them. The CDR3 has 12 amino acids. Looked up from germline, CDR1 is SGHAT and CDR2 is FQNNGV. The chain's CDR3 is CASSRRGETQYF. The DNA for the CDR3 is TGTGCCAGCAGTCGAAGGGGGGAGACCCAGTACTTC.

In its sample, this clonotype was seen many times. The CDR3 loop reads CASTRTGFTEAFF. CDR3 DNA sequence: TGTGCCAGCACCCGAACAGGGTTCACTGAAGCTTTCTTT. The chain recombines TRBV6-6 with TRBJ1-1; tentative D call: TRBD1 (6 bases). From germline, CDR1 is MNHNY and CDR2 SVGAGI (reference sequence). V was trimmed by 7 bases and J by 4 bases, leaving 13 bases between them. CDR3 length equals 13 residues.

This clonotype was seen ten or more times. The rearrangement joins TRBV24-1 to TRBJ2-5, with 8 bases identical to TRBD1. The length of the CDR3 is 18 residues. Germline V gene lookup returns CDR1 KGHDR and CDR2 SFDVKD. V shed 4 bases and J 1 base; nucleotides not matched to a gene: 13. The CDR3 coding sequence is TGTGCCACCAGTGACCCAAGATCGGACAGGGCGCTCCAAGAGACCCAGTACTTC. It specifies CATSDPRSDRALQETQYF.

The chain is built from TRBV5-1 and TRBJ1-2; TRBD1 is a possible D gene (5 bases). The CDR3 is 15 residues long. V lost 3 bases and J 2 bases, leaving 14 bases between the germline ends. From germline, CDR1 is SGHRS and CDR2 YFSETQ. CDR3 amino acids: CASSSGQDRNYGYTF. In DNA form, the CDR3 reads TGCGCCAGCAGCTCGGGCCAAGACAGAAACTATGGCTACACCTTC.

The rearrangement joins TRBV15 to TRBJ2-5; 7 bases agree with TRBD1. The trim removed 5 bases at V and 5 bases at J, leaving 11 bases unmatched. The CDR3 loop spans 15 amino acids. The germline CDR1 and CDR2 sequences are LNHNV and YYDKDF (reference sequence). CDR3 coding DNA: TGTGCCACCAGCCTCATGACAGGGACGGGTGAGACCCAGTACTTC. This sequence encodes CATSLMTGTGETQYF.

The chain employs TRBV20-1 and TRBJ2-5; D unclear. Germline V lookup: CDR1 DFQATT, CDR2 SNEGSKA (reference sequence). V lost 3 bases, J lost 4 bases, and 9 bases lay in between. The CDR3 runs to 12 residues. The CDR3 here is CSASPSGETQYF. The CDR3 coding sequence is TGCAGTGCTAGCCCTTCGGGAGAGACCCAGTACTTC.

This clonotype was found many times. V gene TRBV18 combines with J gene TRBJ2-7; D is possibly TRBD1 (8 bases). This CDR3 has 14 residues. Trimming left V 4 bases short and J 4 bases short, with 14 bases between. CDR1 and CDR2 (germline): KGHSH, LQKENI. CDR3 in DNA: TGTGCCAGCTCACTAGGACAGGGAGGGTACGAGCAGTACTTC. It translates to CASSLGQGGYEQYF.

The genes are TRBV2 and TRBJ2-7; 11 positions match TRBD2. CDR3 length equals 13 residues. The germline V gene encodes CDR1 SNHLY and CDR2 FYNNEI. V shed 7 bases and J 3 bases; nucleotides not matched to a gene: 2. Written as DNA, the CDR3 is TGTGCCAGCACCGGACTAGCGGGCTACGAGCAGTACTTC. Amino acids: CASTGLAGYEQYF.

The rearrangement joins TRBV7-3 to TRBJ2-1; D is possibly TRBD2 (7 bases). The V end was cut by 6 bases, the J end by 4 bases, with 19 bases between. Germline-derived CDR1 and CDR2 are SGHTA and FQGTGA. This CDR3 has 16 residues. The CDR3 reads CASSSGEGHFYNEQFF. The CDR3 nucleotides are TGTGCCAGCAGTTCAGGGGAGGGACACTTTTACAATGAGCAGTTCTTC.